This passage covers 8 T cell receptor beta chains from one sample sequenced in a study of T cell responses to AZD1222 COVID-19 vaccine. Clones were read by immunoSEQ multiplex PCR, and TCRdb kept only the in-frame ones, dropping some. The profile shows some 120,000 clones, roughly 90% of them singletons. Sequenced material: peripheral blood, taken on day 0 of AZD1222 vaccination. Receptor source: an adult in good health.

Note on this clone: Other DNA sequences from this sample encode an identical CDR3 as well. The chain combines TRBV28 with TRBJ1-1; possible D gene TRBD1, 5 bases. Germline V gene lookup returns CDR1 MDHEN and CDR2 SYDVKM. V was pared by 2 bases and J by 1 base, with 5 bases between. CDR3 size: 13 residues. DNA for the CDR3: TGTGCCAGCAGTTTACAGGGGAACACTGAAGCTTTCTTT. Translation gives CASSLQGNTEAFF.

V and J are TRBV6-5 and TRBJ1-5; 7 bases are a match to TRBD1. The V gene's germline CDR1 is MNHEY and CDR2 SVGAGI. J was trimmed by 4 bases and V by 8 bases; bases with no gene match: 5. The CDR3 contains 13 residues. Written as DNA, the CDR3 is TGTGCCAGCGGTCGACAGGGTAATCAGCCCCAGCATTTT. Protein sequence: CASGRQGNQPQHF.

The chain has TRBV28 and TRBJ1-2; 8 bases are shared with TRBD1. The CDR3 consists of 17 residues. V lost 3 bases, J lost 7 bases, and 16 bases stayed unmatched. In germline, CDR1 is MDHEN, CDR2 SYDVKM. For the CDR3, the DNA is TGTGCCAGCAGTTTTAGTGGACAGGGTCTTTCTCGGTTTGGCTACACCTTC. The encoded protein is CASSFSGQGLSRFGYTF.

The gene calls are TRBV11-3 and TRBJ1-1; D uncertain. Between the trimmed V and J ends, which lost 9 bases and 0 bases, there was a span of 23 bases. The CDR3 runs 17 residues. Looked up from germline, CDR1 is SGHNT and CDR2 is YENEEA. The CDR3 here is CARKNPRMRRMNTEAFF. Written as DNA, the CDR3 is TGTGCCAGAAAAAACCCACGGATGCGGCGAATGAACACTGAAGCTTTCTTT.

The J gene is TRBJ1-1, the V gene TRBV6-5; perhaps TRBD1 as D (5 bases). Germline V gives CDR1 MNHEY, CDR2 SVGAGI. V was trimmed by 2 bases and J by 11 bases, leaving 9 bases between them. The CDR3 consists of 11 residues. CDR3 DNA sequence: TGTGCCAGCAGTTACCGCGGGGCCGCTTTCTTT. Translation gives CASSYRGAAFF.

V and J are TRBV18 and TRBJ2-1; 9 bases line up with TRBD2. The CDR3 totals 16 residues. V was pared by 5 bases and J by 3 bases, with 8 bases of the junction left unmatched. Germline assignment: CDR1 KGHSH and CDR2 LQKENI. CDR3 sequence: CASSSLAGRGYNEQFF. The CDR3 DNA reads as TGTGCCAGCTCATCCCTAGCGGGACGGGGCTACAATGAGCAGTTCTTC.

The chain employs TRBV5-5 and TRBJ2-7; possibly TRBD1 for D (7 bases). The V gene lost 0 bases and the J gene lost 11 bases, with 18 bases spanning the gap. The CDR3 contains 14 residues. Germline values: CDR1 SGHKS, CDR2 YYEKEE (reference sequence). The CDR3 nucleotides are TGTGCCAGCAGCTTGGAGGGGGGACAGCTCCGGGAGTACTTC. Amino acid sequence: CASSLEGGQLREYF.

The chain joins TRBV24-1 to TRBJ1-5; possibly TRBD1 for D (5 bases). The CDR3 totals 13 residues. Germline loops: CDR1 KGHDR, CDR2 SFDVKD. V was cut by 5 bases and J by 7 bases, with 11 bases left in between. CDR3 region: CATSVGGTQPQHF. CDR3 in DNA: TGTGCCACCAGTGTAGGCGGGACCCAGCCCCAGCATTTT.